This TCR beta chain was sequenced for a study of CD8 T cells in Susac syndrome. CD8+ and CD4+ T cells taken from blood had their TCR beta sequenced. Negative isolation was used for CD8+ and CD4+ T cells, and FACS enrichment was applied to TEMRA cells. With random hexamers, reverse transcription was performed on roughly 0.45 to 1 ug of RNA. By means of immunoSEQ multiplex PCR, TCR beta CDR3 spanning 54 Vbeta and 13 Jbeta underwent amplification. MiXCR, run by TCRdb on the immunoSEQ multiplex PCR reads, gives a single entry per CDR3 protein. The data hold 200,000 or so distinct CDR3 sequences, with about 95% observed a single time. This CDR3 spans 11 amino acids. Germline loops: CDR1 LGHDT, CDR2 YNNKEL (reference sequence). Trimming cost V 6 bases and J 6 bases, with 9 bases left between them. This clonotype appeared a few times. No antigen is known for it. Study-wide findings and caveats: As the study acknowledged, the number of individuals in its TCR sequencing and HLA analysis was relatively small.

Input material: CD4+ T cells from PBMCs. This clonotype was obtained from a human donor with multiple sclerosis. V is TRBV3-1 and J is TRBJ2-7; possibly TRBD1 for D (5 bases). The CDR3 nucleotides read TGTGCCAGCAGTCAGGGTGGCGAGCAGTACTTC. Translation gives CASSQGGEQYF.